What follows describes a single T cell receptor beta chain. The antigen is undetermined. TCRdb's copy holds only in-frame clones and misses some; the assay was immunoSEQ multiplex PCR. There are 200,000 or so clones in the sample; around 83% occur only once, and roughly 12% lies in the top ten. The donors were members of the validation cohort comprising approximately 110 subjects, separate from the roughly 690-subject first cohort. The data stem from a study of cytomegalovirus exposure and HLA in healthy donors. From germline, CDR1 is SGHVS and CDR2 FNYEAQ. V was pared by 4 bases and J by 1 base, with 13 bases between. The CDR3 consists of 15 residues. Findings and limits, study-wide: A few chains linked to CMV were shown in vitro to be specific for CMV antigens. There were some 150 TCR beta chains listed as cytomegalovirus-associated.

The specimen sequenced was PBMCs. The clonotype comes from a young woman in good health and CMV-seropositive. J is TRBJ1-1 and V is TRBV7-6; D may be TRBD1 (6 bases). CDR3 amino acids: CASSSQQGQNTEAFF. CDR3 coding DNA: TGTGCCAGCAGCTCCCAACAGGGCCAGAACACTGAAGCTTTCTTT.